This TCR beta chain was documented in a study of T cell responses to AZD1222 COVID-19 vaccine. Overall study context: Pooling was applied to second doses at about 4 or about 12 weeks. Study-wide results and caveats: Unmutated variant regions reportedly attract nearly half of all spike-specific TCRs. The donors showed a predominance of white British ancestry and of females, with possible underestimation of clonal diversity. Two AZD1222 administrations were followed by greater Spike-specific TCR breadth and depth.

Clones were sequenced by immunoSEQ multiplex PCR, and TCRdb holds only the in-frame ones, with some missing. Seen here are under 140,000 clones, 88% observed once, and the top ten hold over 1.5%. With respect to this clone: Its antigen remains unknown.

The CDR3 loop spans 13 amino acids. Germline CDR1 SEHNR, CDR2 FQNEAQ (reference sequence). V lost 5 bases and J 6 bases, leaving 13 bases between the germline ends. The V and J genes are TRBV7-9 and TRBJ1-1; D gene ambiguous. Sequencing used peripheral blood, obtained on day 0 of AZD1222 vaccination. The receptor's source is an adult in good health. CDR3 nucleotide sequence: TGTGCCAGCAGCCGGGGAACTACTCCTGAAGCTTTCTTT. This translates into CASSRGTTPEAFF.